This T cell receptor beta chain originates from a study of T cell changes during pregnancy in multiple sclerosis. Method: immunoSEQ multiplex PCR; TCRdb's copy keeps in-frame clones and lacks some. This sample has about 69,000 clones; roughly 91% occur once, and the top ten carry around 0.3%. Germline lookup yields CDR1 SGHKS and CDR2 YYEKEE (reference sequence). The CDR3 is 13 residues long. V lost 5 bases, J lost 3 bases, and 12 bases lay in between. The sequences come from CD4+ T cells from peripheral blood mononuclear cells, collected in the third trimester of pregnancy. This chain connects TRBV5-5 to TRBJ2-7; weak D call: TRBD2 (6 bases). This clonotype originated in a female donor in good health, enrolled as a control in a pregnancy study. CDR3 region: CASSGGVIYEQYF. In nucleotides, the CDR3 is TGTGCCAGCAGTGGCGGGGTTATCTACGAGCAGTACTTC.